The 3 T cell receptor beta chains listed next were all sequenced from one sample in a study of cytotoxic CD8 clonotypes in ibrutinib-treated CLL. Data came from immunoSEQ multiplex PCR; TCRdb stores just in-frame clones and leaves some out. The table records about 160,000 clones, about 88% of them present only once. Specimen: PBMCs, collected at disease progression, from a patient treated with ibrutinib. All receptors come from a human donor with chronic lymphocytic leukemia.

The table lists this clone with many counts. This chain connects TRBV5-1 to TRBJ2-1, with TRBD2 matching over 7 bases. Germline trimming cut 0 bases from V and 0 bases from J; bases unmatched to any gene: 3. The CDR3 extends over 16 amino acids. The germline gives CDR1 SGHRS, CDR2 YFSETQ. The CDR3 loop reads CASSLAGGGSYNEQFF. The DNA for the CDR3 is TGCGCCAGCAGCTTGGCGGGGGGTGGCTCCTACAATGAGCAGTTCTTC.

Here the CDR3 DNA reads TGTGCCAGCAGTGGGGGAGGTAATGGCTACACCTTC. It is translated as CASSGGGNGYTF. V gene TRBV2 combines with J gene TRBJ1-2; D is unclear. With 4 bases removed from V and 6 bases from J, the gap between germline ends came to 9 bases. Per germline, CDR1 SNHLY and CDR2 FYNNEI. This CDR3 comprises 12 residues. Drawing the rest from reference TRBV2 and TRBJ1-2, the complete variable domain is EPEVTQTPSHQVTQMGQEVILRCVPISNHLYFYWYRQILGQKVEFLVSFYNNEISEKSEIFDDQFSVERPDGSNFTLKIRSTKLEDSAMYFCASSGGGNGYTFGSGTRLTVV.

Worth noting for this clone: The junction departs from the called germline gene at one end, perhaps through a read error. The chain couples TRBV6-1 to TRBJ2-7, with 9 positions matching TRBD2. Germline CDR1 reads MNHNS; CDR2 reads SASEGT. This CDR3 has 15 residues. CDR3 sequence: CASSEGGGRGYGQYF. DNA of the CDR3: TGTGCCAGCAGTGAAGGAGGCGGGAGGGGCTACGGGCAGTACTTC.